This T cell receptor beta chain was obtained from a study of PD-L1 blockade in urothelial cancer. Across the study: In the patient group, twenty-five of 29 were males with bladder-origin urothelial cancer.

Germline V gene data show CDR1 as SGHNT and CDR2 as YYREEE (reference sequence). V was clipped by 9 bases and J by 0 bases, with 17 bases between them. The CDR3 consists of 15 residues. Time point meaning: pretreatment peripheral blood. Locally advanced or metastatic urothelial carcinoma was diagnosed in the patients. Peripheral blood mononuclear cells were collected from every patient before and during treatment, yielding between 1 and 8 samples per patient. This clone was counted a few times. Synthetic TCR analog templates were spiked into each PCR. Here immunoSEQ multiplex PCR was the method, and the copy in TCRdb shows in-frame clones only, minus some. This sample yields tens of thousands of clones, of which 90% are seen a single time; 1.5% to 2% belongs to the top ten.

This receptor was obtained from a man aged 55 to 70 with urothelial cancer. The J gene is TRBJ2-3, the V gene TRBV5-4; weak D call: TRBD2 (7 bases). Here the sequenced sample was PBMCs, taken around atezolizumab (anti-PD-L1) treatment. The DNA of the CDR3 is TGTGCCACCACAAGGGGGGGGGTTAGCACAGATACGCAGTATTTT. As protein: CATTRGGVSTDTQYF.